These 2 T cell receptor beta chains share one sample of origin, sequenced in a study of blood T cells in healthy people across ages. A J-beta primer mix and a sample-barcoded 5' primer were used in a second PCR of roughly 7 to 12 cycles. Each CDR3 protein gets one entry after TCRdb re-called the 5' RACE reads with MiXCR. The sample holds around 1,700,000 distinct CDR3 sequences, approximately 28% seen once. What was sequenced was blood. These receptor sequences come from a woman aged 30 to 39 in good health.

The rearrangement joins TRBV10-3 to TRBJ1-2; TRBD1 matches at 8 bases. Unmatched junction bases numbered 3, after V lost 3 bases and J lost 6 bases. This CDR3 contains 13 residues. In germline, CDR1 is ENHRY, CDR2 SYGVKD. The CDR3 is CAISEQGVDGYTF. The CDR3, as DNA: TGTGCCATCAGTGAACAGGGGGTCGATGGCTACACCTTC.

The V and J genes are TRBV6-1 and TRBJ2-3, with 8 bases that match TRBD1. J gave up 0 bases and V 0 bases, and 14 bases lay outside the gene matches. Germline V lookup: CDR1 MNHNS, CDR2 SASEGT. The length of the CDR3 is 20 residues. In DNA, the CDR3 is TGTGCCAGCAGTGAAGCCCGGGGGCAGGGGGCATTTGGGAGCACAGATACGCAGTATTTT. It codes for CASSEARGQGAFGSTDTQYF.